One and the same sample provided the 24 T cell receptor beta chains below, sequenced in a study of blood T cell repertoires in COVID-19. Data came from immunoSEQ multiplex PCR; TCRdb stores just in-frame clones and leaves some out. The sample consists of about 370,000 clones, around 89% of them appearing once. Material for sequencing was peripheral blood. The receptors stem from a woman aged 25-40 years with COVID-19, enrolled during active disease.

CDR3: CASSPSLAGGTDTQYF. The CDR3 nucleotides are TGTGCCAGCAGCCCCAGTTTAGCGGGGGGCACAGATACGCAGTATTTT. V gene TRBV6-4 combines with J gene TRBJ2-3; 9 nucleotides match TRBD2. Germline V gene lookup returns CDR1 MRHNA and CDR2 SNTAGT. This CDR3 is built from 16 residues. Unmatched junction bases numbered 8, after V lost 6 bases and J lost 1 base.

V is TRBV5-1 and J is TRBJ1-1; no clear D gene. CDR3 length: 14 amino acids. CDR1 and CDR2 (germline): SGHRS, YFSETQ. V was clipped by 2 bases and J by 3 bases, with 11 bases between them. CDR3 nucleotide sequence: TGCGCCAGCAGCTTCAGCGTTGCGGACACTGAAGCTTTCTTT. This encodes CASSFSVADTEAFF.

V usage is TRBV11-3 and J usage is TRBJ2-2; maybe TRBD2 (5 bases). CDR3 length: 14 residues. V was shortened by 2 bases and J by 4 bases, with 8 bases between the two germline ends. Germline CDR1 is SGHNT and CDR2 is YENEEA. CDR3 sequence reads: CASSLRTVTGELFF. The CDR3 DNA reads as TGTGCCAGCAGCTTACGGACTGTCACCGGGGAGCTGTTTTTT.

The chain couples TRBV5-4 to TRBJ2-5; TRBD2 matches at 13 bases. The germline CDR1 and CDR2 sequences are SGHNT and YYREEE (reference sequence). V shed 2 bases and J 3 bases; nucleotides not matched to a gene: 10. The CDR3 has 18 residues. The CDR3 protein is CASSFRLAGGRTEETQYF. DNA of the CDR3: TGTGCCAGCAGCTTCCGACTAGCGGGGGGCAGGACTGAAGAGACCCAGTACTTC. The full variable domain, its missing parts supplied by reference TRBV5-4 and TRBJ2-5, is ETGVTQSPTHLIKTRGQQVTLRCSSQSGHNTVSWYQQALGQGPQFIFQYYREEENGRGNFPPRFSGLQFPNYSSELNVNALELDDSALYLCASSFRLAGGRTEETQYFGPGTRLLVL.

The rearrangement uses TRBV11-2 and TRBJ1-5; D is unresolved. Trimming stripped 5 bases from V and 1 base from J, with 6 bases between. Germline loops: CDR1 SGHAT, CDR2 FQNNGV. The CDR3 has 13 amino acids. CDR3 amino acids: CASSPGSNQPQHF. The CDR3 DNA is TGTGCCAGCAGCCCGGGAAGCAATCAGCCCCAGCATTTT.

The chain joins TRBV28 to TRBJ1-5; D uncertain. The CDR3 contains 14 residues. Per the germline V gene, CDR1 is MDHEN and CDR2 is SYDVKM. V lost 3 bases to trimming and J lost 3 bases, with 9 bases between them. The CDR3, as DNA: TGTGCCAGCAGTTTCTCCCAGGTCAATCAGCCCCAGCATTTT. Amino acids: CASSFSQVNQPQHF.

This CDR3 is CASSEHINPGGFLRSRSTQYF. The CDR3 bases are TGCGCCAGCAGTGAGCACATTAACCCTGGGGGGTTCCTGCGATCTAGAAGTACGCAGTATTTT. The gene calls are TRBV10-1 and TRBJ2-3; a possible D gene is TRBD2 (6 bases). V was shortened by 2 bases and J by 8 bases, with 35 bases between the two germline ends. This CDR3 region has 21 residues. Germline values: CDR1 WNHNN, CDR2 SYGVQD (reference sequence).

The CDR3 is CASSPSDRTFEQYF. As DNA, the CDR3 is TGTGCCAGTAGCCCCTCGGACAGGACGTTCGAGCAGTACTTC. This chain joins TRBV19 and TRBJ2-7, with 7 nucleotides matching TRBD1. The CDR3 has 14 amino acids. V dropped 6 bases and J dropped 6; count of bases not matched to a gene: 11. Per germline, CDR1 LNHDA and CDR2 SQIVND (reference sequence).

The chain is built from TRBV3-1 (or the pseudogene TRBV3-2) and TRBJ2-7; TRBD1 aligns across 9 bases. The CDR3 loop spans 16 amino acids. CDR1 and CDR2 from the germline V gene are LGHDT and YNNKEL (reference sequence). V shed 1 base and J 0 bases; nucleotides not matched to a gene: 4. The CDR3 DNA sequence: TGTGCCAGCAGCCAAGGGCGACAGGGGGGCTCCTACGAGCAGTACGTC. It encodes CASSQGRQGGSYEQYV.

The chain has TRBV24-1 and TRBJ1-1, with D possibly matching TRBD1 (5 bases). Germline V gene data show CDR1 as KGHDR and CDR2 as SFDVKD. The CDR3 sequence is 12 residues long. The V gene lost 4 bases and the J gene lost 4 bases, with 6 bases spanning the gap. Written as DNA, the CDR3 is TGTGCCACCAGTGACGGGGGCACTGAAGCTTTCTTT. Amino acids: CATSDGGTEAFF.

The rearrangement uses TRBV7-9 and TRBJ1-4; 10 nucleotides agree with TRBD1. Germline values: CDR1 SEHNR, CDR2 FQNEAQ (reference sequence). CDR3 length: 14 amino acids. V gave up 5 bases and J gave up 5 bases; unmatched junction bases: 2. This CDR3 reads CASSQGQGNEKLFF. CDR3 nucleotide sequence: TGTGCCAGCAGCCAGGGACAGGGGAATGAAAAACTGTTTTTT.

The CDR3 coding sequence is TGTGCCAGCAGCTCCCCGGGGTTAAATTCACCCCTCCACTTT. Amino acid sequence: CASSSPGLNSPLHF. J is TRBJ1-6 and V is TRBV7-2; D not resolved. This CDR3 is built from 14 residues. V shed 4 bases and J shed 7 bases, with 11 bases lying between them. Germline loops: CDR1 SGHTA, CDR2 FQGNSA.

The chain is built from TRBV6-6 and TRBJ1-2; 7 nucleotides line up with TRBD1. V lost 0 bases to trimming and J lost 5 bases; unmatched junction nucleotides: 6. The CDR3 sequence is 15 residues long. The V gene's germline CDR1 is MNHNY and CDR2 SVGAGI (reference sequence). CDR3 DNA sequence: TGTGCCAGCAGTTACTCTAAGGGGGCGGGATATGGCTACACCTTC. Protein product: CASSYSKGAGYGYTF.

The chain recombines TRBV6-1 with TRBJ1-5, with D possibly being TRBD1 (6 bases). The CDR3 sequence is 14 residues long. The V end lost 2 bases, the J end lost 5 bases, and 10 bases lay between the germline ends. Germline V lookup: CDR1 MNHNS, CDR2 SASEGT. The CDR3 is CASSEQEGDQPQHF. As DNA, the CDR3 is TGTGCCAGCAGTGAACAAGAGGGGGATCAGCCCCAGCATTTT.

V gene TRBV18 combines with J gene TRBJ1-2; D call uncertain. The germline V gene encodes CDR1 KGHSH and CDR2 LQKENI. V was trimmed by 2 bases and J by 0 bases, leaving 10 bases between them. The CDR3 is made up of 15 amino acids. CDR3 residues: CASSPNTGANYGYTF. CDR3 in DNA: TGTGCCAGCTCACCAAACACCGGAGCTAACTATGGCTACACCTTC. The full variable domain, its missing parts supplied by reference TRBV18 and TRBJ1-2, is NAGVMQNPRHLVRRRGQEARLRCSPMKGHSHVYWYRQLPEEGLKFMVYLQKENIIDESGMPKERFSAEFPKEGPSILRIQQVVRGDSAAYFCASSPNTGANYGYTFGSGTRLTVV.

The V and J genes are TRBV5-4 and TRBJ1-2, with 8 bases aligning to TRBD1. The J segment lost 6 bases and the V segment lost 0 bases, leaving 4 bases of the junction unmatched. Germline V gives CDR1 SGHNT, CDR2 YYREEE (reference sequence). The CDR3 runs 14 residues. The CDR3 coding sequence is TGTGCCAGCAGCTTGGCAGGGGGCTGGGATGGCTACACCTTC. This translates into CASSLAGGWDGYTF.

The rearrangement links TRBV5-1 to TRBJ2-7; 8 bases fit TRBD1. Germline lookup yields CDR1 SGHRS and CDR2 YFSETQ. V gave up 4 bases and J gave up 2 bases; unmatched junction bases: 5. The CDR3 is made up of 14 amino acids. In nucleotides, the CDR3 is TGCGCCAGCAGCGCGGGGACAGGAGCCTACGAGCAGTACTTC. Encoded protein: CASSAGTGAYEQYF.

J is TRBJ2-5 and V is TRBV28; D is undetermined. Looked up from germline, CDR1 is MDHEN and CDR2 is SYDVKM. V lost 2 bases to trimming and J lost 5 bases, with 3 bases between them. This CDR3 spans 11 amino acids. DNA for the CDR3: TGTGCCAGCAGTTTAGAGGAGACCCAGTACTTC. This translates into CASSLEETQYF.

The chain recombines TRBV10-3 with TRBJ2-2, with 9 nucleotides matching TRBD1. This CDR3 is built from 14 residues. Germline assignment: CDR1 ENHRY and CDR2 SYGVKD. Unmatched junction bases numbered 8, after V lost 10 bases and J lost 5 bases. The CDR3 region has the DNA TGTGCCACCGCCAGGGACAGGGAAACCGGGGAGCTGTTTTTT. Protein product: CATARDRETGELFF.

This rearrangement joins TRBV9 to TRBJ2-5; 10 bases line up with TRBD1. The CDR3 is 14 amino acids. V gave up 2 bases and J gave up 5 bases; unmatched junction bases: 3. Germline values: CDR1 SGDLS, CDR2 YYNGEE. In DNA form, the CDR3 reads TGTGCCAGCAGCGTCGGGACAGGGGTCGAGACCCAGTACTTC. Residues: CASSVGTGVETQYF.

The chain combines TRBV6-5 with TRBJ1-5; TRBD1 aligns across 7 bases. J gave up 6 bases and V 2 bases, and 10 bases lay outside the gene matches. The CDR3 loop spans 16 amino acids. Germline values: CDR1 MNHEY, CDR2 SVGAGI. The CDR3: CASSYTATGDGQPQHF. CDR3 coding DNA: TGTGCCAGCAGTTACACCGCTACAGGGGATGGTCAGCCCCAGCATTTT.

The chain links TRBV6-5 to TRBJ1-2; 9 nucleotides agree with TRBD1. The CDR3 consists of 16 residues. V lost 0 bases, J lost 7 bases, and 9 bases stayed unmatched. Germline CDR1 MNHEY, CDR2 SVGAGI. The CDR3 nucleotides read TGTGCCAGCAGTTACTCGACGTCACAGGGGGCAGGTGGCTACACCTTC. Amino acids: CASSYSTSQGAGGYTF.

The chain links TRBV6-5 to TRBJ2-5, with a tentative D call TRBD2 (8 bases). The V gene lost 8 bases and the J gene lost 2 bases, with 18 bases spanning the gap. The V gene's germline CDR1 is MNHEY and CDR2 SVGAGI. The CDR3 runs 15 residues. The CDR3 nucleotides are TGTGCCAGCGGACAGGTACCGGGAGGGCAAGAGACCCAGTACTTC. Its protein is CASGQVPGGQETQYF.

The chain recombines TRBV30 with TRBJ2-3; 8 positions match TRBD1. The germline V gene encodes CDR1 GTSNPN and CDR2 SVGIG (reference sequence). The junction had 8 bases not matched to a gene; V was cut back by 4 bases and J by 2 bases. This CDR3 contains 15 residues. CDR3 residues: CAWTPGQAYTDTQYF. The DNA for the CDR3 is TGTGCCTGGACCCCGGGACAGGCGTACACAGATACGCAGTATTTT. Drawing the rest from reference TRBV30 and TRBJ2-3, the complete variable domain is SQTIHQWPATLVQPVGSPLSLECTVEGTSNPNLYWYRQAAGRGLQLLFYSVGIGQISSEVPQNLSASRPQDRQFILSSKKLLLSDSGFYLCAWTPGQAYTDTQYFGPGTRLTVL.